This TCR beta chain was recovered during a study of cytomegalovirus exposure and HLA in healthy donors. As for this clone: Compared with germline, one end of the junction differs, possibly owing to a read error.

This CDR3 spans 14 amino acids. Per the germline V gene, CDR1 is SSHAT and CDR2 is FNYEAQ (reference sequence). It was with 60 Vbeta and 13 Jbeta primers that the PCR ran. TCRdb's copy holds only in-frame clones and misses some; the assay was immunoSEQ multiplex PCR. The sample consists of approximately 70,000 clones, 74% of them appearing once. The TCR sequence derives from a woman aged 55-70 years in good health and CMV-seropositive. The rearrangement links TRBV7-7 to TRBJ2-1; tentatively, D is TRBD1 (6 bases). The sample was PBMCs. CDR3 in amino acids: CASSRNTGPGEQFF. CDR3 DNA sequence: TGTGCTAGCAGCCGAAATACAGGGCCGGGCGAGCAGTTCTTC.